Each of the 25 T cell receptor beta chains below was sequenced from the same sample in a study of T cells in localized non-small cell lung cancer. Using immunoSEQ multiplex PCR, the repertoire was profiled, and TCRdb retains in-frame clones only, with some absent. The table records around 2,000 clones, 20% to 25% of them present only once. Sample: lung tumor tissue, taken before any cancer treatment. The receptor source for this set is a woman aged 35 to 70 with stage I lung adenocarcinoma.

The sample holds a few counts of this clone. The V gene is TRBV6-8, the J gene TRBJ2-6; D ambiguous. Looked up from germline, CDR1 is MNHGY and CDR2 is SAAAGT. This CDR3 is 12 amino acids long. Trimming removed 10 bases at V and 4 bases at J, with 8 bases between. Here the CDR3 reads CAINGGANVLTF. The CDR3 region has the DNA TGTGCCATCAACGGGGGGGCCAACGTCCTGACTTTC.

This clone was detected a few times. This CDR3 reads CASSEAAGREKLFF. The CDR3 DNA sequence: TGTGCCAGCAGTGAAGCGGCAGGGAGGGAAAAACTGTTTTTT. V usage is TRBV6-1 and J usage is TRBJ1-4, with a tentative D call TRBD1 (5 bases). Trimming took off 0 bases at V and 8 bases at J, with 10 bases between the two ends. Per the germline V gene, CDR1 is MNHNS and CDR2 is SASEGT. This CDR3 spans 14 amino acids.

This clone has only a few counts. The CDR3 reads CASSEGGYRVVEQYF. The CDR3 DNA reads TGTGCCAGCAGTGAAGGAGGGTATAGAGTCGTCGAGCAGTACTTC. This chain links TRBV2 with TRBJ2-7, with TRBD2 as a possible D gene (5 bases). The V and J ends lost 1 base and 6 bases respectively, with 16 bases between them. CDR1 and CDR2 from the germline V gene are SNHLY and FYNNEI. This CDR3 spans 15 amino acids.

This sequence joins TRBV19 and TRBJ2-3; TRBD1 or TRBD2 may be the D gene (7 bases each). The CDR3 runs 15 residues. Germline-derived CDR1 and CDR2 are LNHDA and SQIVND (reference sequence). V was shortened by 5 bases and J by 2 bases, with 14 bases between the two germline ends. In DNA, the CDR3 is TGTGCCAGTAGTCCCAGGGGGGGGAACACAGATACGCAGTATTTT. It translates to CASSPRGGNTDTQYF.

The rearrangement links TRBV15 to TRBJ1-1, with TRBD1 matching over 10 bases. The CDR3 is 15 residues long. CDR1 LNHNV and CDR2 YYDKDF come from the germline V gene (reference sequence). Trimming at V came to 2 bases and at J to 6 bases, leaving 6 bases not matched to a gene. This CDR3 reads CATSRNPGTGAEAFF. The CDR3 region has the DNA TGTGCCACCAGCAGAAATCCCGGGACAGGGGCTGAAGCTTTCTTT.

This chain connects TRBV18 to TRBJ1-1, with D hard to call. The CDR3 totals 13 residues. V was cut by 6 bases and J by 4 bases, with 12 bases left in between. Germline CDR1 is KGHSH and CDR2 is LQKENI. The CDR3 loop reads CASSGISSTEAFF. Here the CDR3 DNA reads TGTGCCAGCTCTGGGATTTCATCCACTGAAGCTTTCTTT. Full variable domain (outside the CDR3, taken from reference TRBV18 and TRBJ1-1): NAGVMQNPRHLVRRRGQEARLRCSPMKGHSHVYWYRQLPEEGLKFMVYLQKENIIDESGMPKERFSAEFPKEGPSILRIQQVVRGDSAAYFCASSGISSTEAFFGQGTRLTVV.

V and J are TRBV11-3 and TRBJ1-2, with TRBD1 identical over 7 bases. The CDR3 runs 14 residues. Germline V CDR1 and CDR2: SGHNT, YENEEA. V was pared by 5 bases and J by 4 bases, with 7 bases of the junction left unmatched. The CDR3 sequence is CASSPDREGYGYTF. The CDR3 region has the DNA TGTGCCAGCAGCCCTGACAGGGAGGGCTATGGCTACACCTTC.

Only a few counts were recorded for this clone. V is TRBV19 and J is TRBJ1-3; the D is unclear. Germline CDR1 and CDR2: LNHDA and SQIVND (reference sequence). The CDR3 contains 17 residues. V was shortened by 4 bases and J by 0 bases, with 16 bases between the two germline ends. DNA for the CDR3: TGTGCCAGTAGTAGGAAGTATGACATCGCCTCTGGAAACACCATATATTTT. Translated: CASSRKYDIASGNTIYF.

This clone rates as hyperexpanded. V and J are TRBV15 and TRBJ2-7, with D perhaps being TRBD1 or TRBD2 (5 bases each). Germline lookup yields CDR1 LNHNV and CDR2 YYDKDF (reference sequence). V lost 0 bases, J lost 5 bases, and 11 bases lay in between. The CDR3 length is 14 residues. CDR3 bases: TGTGCCACCAGCAGAGAAAGCGGCAGGGACGAGCAGTACTTC. This sequence encodes CATSRESGRDEQYF.

In nucleotides, the CDR3 is TGTGCCAGTAAGGACCAGGGAGTACGAGAGACCCAGTACTTC. Translation gives CASKDQGVRETQYF. The rearrangement links TRBV19 to TRBJ2-5; D possibly matches TRBD1 or TRBD2 (5 bases each). Trimming stripped 7 bases from V and 4 bases from J, with 16 bases between. CDR1 and CDR2 from the germline V gene are LNHDA and SQIVND (reference sequence). CDR3 length: 14 amino acids.

This clone has more than one count but fewer than ten. The chain couples TRBV11-3 to TRBJ2-1; 9 bases are a match to TRBD2. Losses at the gene ends were 3 bases for V and 8 bases for J; bases not matched to a gene: 8. The CDR3 sequence is 15 residues long. From germline, CDR1 is SGHNT and CDR2 YENEEA. The CDR3 bases are TGTGCCAGCAGCTTCGCCGGGACTAGCATGGATGAGCAGTTCTTC. Residues: CASSFAGTSMDEQFF.

In this sample, this clone turned up many times. V gene TRBV11-3 combines with J gene TRBJ1-1; no reliable D call. The CDR3 is made up of 14 amino acids. The V gene lost 7 bases and the J gene lost 4 bases, with 16 bases spanning the gap. Per germline, CDR1 SGHNT and CDR2 YENEEA. The CDR3 DNA reads as TGTGCCAGCATCGACGGGTACGTACCCACTGAAGCTTTCTTT. This sequence encodes CASIDGYVPTEAFF.

A single count supports this clone. The V call is TRBV5-1, the J call TRBJ1-1; the D is unclear. Deletions cut 7 bases from V and 1 base from J, with 14 bases between. This CDR3 region has 14 residues. Germline V gene data show CDR1 as SGHRS and CDR2 as YFSETQ. CDR3 in amino acids: CASHQTGTNTEAFF. In DNA, the CDR3 is TGCGCCAGCCATCAGACCGGAACGAACACTGAAGCTTTCTTT.

This rearrangement joins TRBV11-3 to TRBJ1-5; a possible D gene is TRBD1 (5 bases). This CDR3 comprises 15 residues. Looked up from germline, CDR1 is SGHNT and CDR2 is YENEEA. Deletions cut 3 bases from V and 4 bases from J, with 13 bases between. CDR3 protein: CASSLGDGMNQPQHF. In DNA form, the CDR3 reads TGTGCCAGCAGCTTGGGGGACGGAATGAATCAGCCCCAGCATTTT. The full variable domain, in which reference TRBV11-3 and TRBJ1-5 provide the parts outside the CDR3, is EAGVVQSPRYKIIEKKQPVAFWCNPISGHNTLYWYLQNLGQGPELLIRYENEEAVDDSQLPKDRFSAERLKGVDSTLKIQPAELGDSAVYLCASSLGDGMNQPQHFGDGTRLSIL.

Judged by abundance, this clone is medium-sized. This sequence joins TRBV28 and TRBJ2-7, with D perhaps matching TRBD2 (7 bases). The germline V and J ends were trimmed by 4 bases and 1 base, with 17 bases remaining between them. Per the germline V gene, CDR1 is MDHEN and CDR2 is SYDVKM. This CDR3 is built from 16 residues. CDR3 sequence (DNA): TGTGCCAGCAGTTCTCCTGCGGGGGCCGGATCCTACGAGCAGTACTTC. Its translation is CASSSPAGAGSYEQYF.

This clone was detected a few times. The gene calls are TRBV19 and TRBJ1-2, with 7 nucleotides matching TRBD1. V was clipped by 7 bases and J by 1 base; unmatched bases: 6. The CDR3 is 14 residues long. Per germline, CDR1 LNHDA and CDR2 SQIVND (reference sequence). CDR3 loop: CASTLTGSNYGYTF. CDR3 nucleotides: TGTGCCAGTACCTTGACAGGGAGTAACTATGGCTACACCTTC. Drawing the rest from reference TRBV19 and TRBJ1-2, the complete variable domain is DGGITQSPKYLFRKEGQNVTLSCEQNLNHDAMYWYRQDPGQGLRLIYYSQIVNDFQKGDIAEGYSVSREKKESFPLTVTSAQKNPTAFYLCASTLTGSNYGYTFGSGTRLTVV.

This clone was seen more than once but under ten times. CDR3 protein: CATSRERVDNEQFF. CDR3 sequence (DNA): TGTGCCACCTCGCGAGAGAGGGTCGACAATGAGCAGTTCTTC. The chain couples TRBV18 to TRBJ2-1; tentatively, D is TRBD2 (5 bases). The V gene's germline CDR1 is KGHSH and CDR2 LQKENI. V lost 10 bases and J lost 5, with 18 bases in between. This CDR3 is 14 amino acids long.

There are a few counts of this clone. The chain links TRBV5-1 to TRBJ1-2, with 8 bases aligning to TRBD1. Trimming removed 3 bases from V and 4 bases from J; junction bases left unmatched: 11. The CDR3 totals 16 residues. Germline values: CDR1 SGHRS, CDR2 YFSETQ. CDR3 residues: CASSSGTTGGLYGYTF. The CDR3 DNA reads TGCGCCAGCAGCTCGGGAACTACAGGGGGACTCTATGGCTACACCTTC.

The chain joins TRBV30 to TRBJ2-1; 13 nucleotides line up with TRBD2. Germline trimming cut 0 bases from V and 9 bases from J; bases unmatched to any gene: 2. The CDR3 loop spans 14 amino acids. From germline, CDR1 is GTSNPN and CDR2 SVGIG (reference sequence). For the CDR3, the DNA is TGTGCCTGGAGTGTACTAGCGGGGGGGCCTGAGCAGTTCTTC. Amino acid sequence: CAWSVLAGGPEQFF. The complete variable domain, with remaining parts taken from reference TRBV30 and TRBJ2-1, reads SQTIHQWPATLVQPVGSPLSLECTVEGTSNPNLYWYRQAAGRGLQLLFYSVGIGQISSEVPQNLSASRPQDRQFILSSKKLLLSDSGFYLCAWSVLAGGPEQFFGPGTRLTVL.

The rearrangement joins TRBV5-1 to TRBJ2-6; D uncertain. Deletions cut 0 bases from V and 4 bases from J, with 8 bases between. This CDR3 spans 15 amino acids. Germline CDR1 is SGHRS and CDR2 is YFSETQ. DNA of the CDR3: TGCGCCAGCAGCTTGGGGGCATCGGGGGCCAACGTCCTGACTTTC. It codes for CASSLGASGANVLTF.

The chain uses TRBV5-1 and TRBJ2-5, with D tentatively TRBD2 (7 bases). Germline V gene data show CDR1 as SGHRS and CDR2 as YFSETQ. The CDR3 is made up of 14 amino acids. Between the trimmed V and J ends, which lost 3 bases and 5 bases, there was a span of 14 bases. CDR3 DNA sequence: TGCGCCAGCAGCTACTCAGGGGAGGGGGAGACCCAGTACTTC. Protein: CASSYSGEGETQYF.

The genes are TRBV19 and TRBJ2-1; 12 bases agree with TRBD2. The CDR3 has 15 amino acids. V shed 5 bases and J 5 bases; nucleotides not matched to a gene: 4. Germline V gives CDR1 LNHDA, CDR2 SQIVND (reference sequence). The CDR3: CASSPRTSGNNEQFF. The CDR3 nucleotides read TGTGCCAGTAGTCCCCGGACTAGCGGGAACAATGAGCAGTTCTTC.

This clone was observed a handful of times. This chain uses TRBV11-3 with TRBJ1-3; D is undetermined. V was trimmed by 5 bases and J by 1 base, leaving 9 bases between them. This CDR3 has 14 residues. CDR1 is SGHNT, CDR2 YENEEA, per germline. CDR3 sequence reads: CASSPQRSGNTIYF. DNA for the CDR3: TGTGCCAGCAGCCCCCAGAGGTCTGGAAACACCATATATTTT.

This rearrangement joins TRBV11-3 to TRBJ2-2; D gene unclear. This CDR3 spans 15 amino acids. CDR1 and CDR2 from the germline V gene are SGHNT and YENEEA. V lost 0 bases and J 6 bases, leaving 11 bases between the germline ends. CDR3 sequence: CASSLETGSSGELFF. CDR3 in DNA: TGTGCCAGCAGCTTAGAGACGGGTAGTTCCGGGGAGCTGTTTTTT.

The gene calls are TRBV6-1 and TRBJ1-2; D perhaps matches TRBD1 (6 bases). This CDR3 spans 15 amino acids. V dropped 0 bases and J dropped 8 bases, with 16 bases sitting between them. Looked up from germline, CDR1 is MNHNS and CDR2 is SASEGT. The DNA for the CDR3 is TGTGCCAGCAGTGAAGCGATGACGGGGGCCATCGGCTACACCTTC. It translates to CASSEAMTGAIGYTF.